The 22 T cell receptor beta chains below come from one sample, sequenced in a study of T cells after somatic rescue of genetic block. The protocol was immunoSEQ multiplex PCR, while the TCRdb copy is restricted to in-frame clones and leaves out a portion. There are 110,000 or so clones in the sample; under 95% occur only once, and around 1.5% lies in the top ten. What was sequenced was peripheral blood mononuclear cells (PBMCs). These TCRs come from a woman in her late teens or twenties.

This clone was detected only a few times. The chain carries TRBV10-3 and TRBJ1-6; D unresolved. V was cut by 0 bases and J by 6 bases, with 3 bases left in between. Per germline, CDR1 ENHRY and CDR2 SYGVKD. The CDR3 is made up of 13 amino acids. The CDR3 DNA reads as TGTGCCATCAGTGAGTCGGGTAATTCACCCCTCCACTTT. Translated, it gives CAISESGNSPLHF.

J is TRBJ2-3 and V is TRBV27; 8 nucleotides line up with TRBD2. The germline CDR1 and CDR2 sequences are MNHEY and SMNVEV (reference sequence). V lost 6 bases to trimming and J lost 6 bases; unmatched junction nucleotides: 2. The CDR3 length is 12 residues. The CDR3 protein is CASRAGVDTQYF. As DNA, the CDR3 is TGTGCCAGCAGAGCGGGGGTGGATACGCAGTATTTT.

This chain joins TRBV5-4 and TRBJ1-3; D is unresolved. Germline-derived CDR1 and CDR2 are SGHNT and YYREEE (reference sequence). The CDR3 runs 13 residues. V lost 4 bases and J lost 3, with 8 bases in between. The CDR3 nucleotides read TGTGCCAGCAGCGCGAGCTATGGAAACACCATATATTTT. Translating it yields CASSASYGNTIYF.

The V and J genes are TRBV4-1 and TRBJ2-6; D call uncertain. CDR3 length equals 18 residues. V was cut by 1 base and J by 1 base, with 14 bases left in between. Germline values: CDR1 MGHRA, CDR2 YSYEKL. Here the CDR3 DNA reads TGCGCCAGCAGCCAAGTAGATATGGGGTTGTCTGGGGCCAACGTCCTGACTTTC. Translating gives CASSQVDMGLSGANVLTF.

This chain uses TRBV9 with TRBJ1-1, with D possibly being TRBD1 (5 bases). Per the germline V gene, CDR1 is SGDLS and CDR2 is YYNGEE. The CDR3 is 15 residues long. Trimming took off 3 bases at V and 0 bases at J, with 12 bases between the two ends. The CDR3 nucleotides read TGTGCCAGCAGCGGCAAGGGACCCCTGAACACTGAAGCTTTCTTT. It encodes CASSGKGPLNTEAFF.

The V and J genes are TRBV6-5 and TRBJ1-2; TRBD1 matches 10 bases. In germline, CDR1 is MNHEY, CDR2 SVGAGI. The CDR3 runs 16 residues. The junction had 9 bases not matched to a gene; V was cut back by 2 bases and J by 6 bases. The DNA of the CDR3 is TGTGCCAGCAGTTACGGGGACCCGACAGGGGGCGATGGCTACACCTTC. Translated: CASSYGDPTGGDGYTF.

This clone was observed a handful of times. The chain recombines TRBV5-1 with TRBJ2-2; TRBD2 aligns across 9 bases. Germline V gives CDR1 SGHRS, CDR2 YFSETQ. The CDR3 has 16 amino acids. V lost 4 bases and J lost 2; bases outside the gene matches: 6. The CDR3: CASSPAGGFNTGELFF. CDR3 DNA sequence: TGCGCCAGCAGCCCAGCGGGGGGCTTTAACACCGGGGAGCTGTTTTTT.

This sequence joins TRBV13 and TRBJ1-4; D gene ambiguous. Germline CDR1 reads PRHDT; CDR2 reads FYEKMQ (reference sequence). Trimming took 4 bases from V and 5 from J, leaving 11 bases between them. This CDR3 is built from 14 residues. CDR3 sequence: CASSSGRTNEKLFF. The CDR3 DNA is TGTGCCAGCAGCTCCGGCCGCACAAATGAAAAACTGTTTTTT.

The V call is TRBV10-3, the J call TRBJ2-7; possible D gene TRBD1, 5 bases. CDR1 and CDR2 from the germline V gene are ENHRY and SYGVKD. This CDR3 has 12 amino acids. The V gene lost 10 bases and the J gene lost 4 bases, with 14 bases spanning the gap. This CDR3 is CASQGSQYEQYF. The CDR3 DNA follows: TGTGCCAGTCAGGGATCTCAGTACGAGCAGTACTTC.

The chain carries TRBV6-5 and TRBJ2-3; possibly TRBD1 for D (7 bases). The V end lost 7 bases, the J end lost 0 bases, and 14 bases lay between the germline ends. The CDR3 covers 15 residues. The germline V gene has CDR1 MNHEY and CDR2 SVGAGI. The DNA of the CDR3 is TGTGCCAGCACCCGCCAGGGGGGAAGCACAGATACGCAGTATTTT. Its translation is CASTRQGGSTDTQYF.

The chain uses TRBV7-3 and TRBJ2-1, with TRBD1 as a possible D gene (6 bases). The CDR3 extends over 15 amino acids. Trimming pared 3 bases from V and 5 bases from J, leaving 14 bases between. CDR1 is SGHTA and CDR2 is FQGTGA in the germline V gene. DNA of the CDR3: TGTGCCAGCAGCTTCGCTACCGGACAGCACAATGAGCAGTTCTTC. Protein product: CASSFATGQHNEQFF.

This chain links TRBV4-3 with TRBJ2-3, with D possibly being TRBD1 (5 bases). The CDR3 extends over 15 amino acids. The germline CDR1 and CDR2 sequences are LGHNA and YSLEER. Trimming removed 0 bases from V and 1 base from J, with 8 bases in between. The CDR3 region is CASSQEGQGTDTQYF. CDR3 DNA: TGCGCCAGCAGCCAAGAGGGGCAGGGCACAGATACGCAGTATTTT.

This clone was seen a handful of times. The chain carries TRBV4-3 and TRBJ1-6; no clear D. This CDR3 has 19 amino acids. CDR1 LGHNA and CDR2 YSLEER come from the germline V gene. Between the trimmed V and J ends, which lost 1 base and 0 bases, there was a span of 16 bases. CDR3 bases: TGCGCCAGCAGCCAAGGGTGGTCTCGAGGGAGCTCCTATAATTCACCCCTCCACTTT. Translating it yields CASSQGWSRGSSYNSPLHF.

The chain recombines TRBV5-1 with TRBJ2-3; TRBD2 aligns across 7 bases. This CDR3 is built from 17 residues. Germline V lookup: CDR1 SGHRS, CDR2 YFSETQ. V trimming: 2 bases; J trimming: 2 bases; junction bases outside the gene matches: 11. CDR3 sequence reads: CASSLRGSLPHTDTQYF. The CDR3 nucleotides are TGCGCCAGCAGCTTACGCGGGAGCCTCCCCCACACAGATACGCAGTATTTT.

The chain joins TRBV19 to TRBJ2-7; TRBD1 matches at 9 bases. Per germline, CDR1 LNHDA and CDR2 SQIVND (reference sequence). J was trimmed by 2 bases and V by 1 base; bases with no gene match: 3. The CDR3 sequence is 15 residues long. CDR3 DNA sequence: TGTGCCAGTAGTATAGGGGGGACAGGGCCCTACGAGCAGTACTTC. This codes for CASSIGGTGPYEQYF. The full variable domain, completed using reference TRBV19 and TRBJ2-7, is DGGITQSPKYLFRKEGQNVTLSCEQNLNHDAMYWYRQDPGQGLRLIYYSQIVNDFQKGDIAEGYSVSREKKESFPLTVTSAQKNPTAFYLCASSIGGTGPYEQYFGPGTRLTVT.

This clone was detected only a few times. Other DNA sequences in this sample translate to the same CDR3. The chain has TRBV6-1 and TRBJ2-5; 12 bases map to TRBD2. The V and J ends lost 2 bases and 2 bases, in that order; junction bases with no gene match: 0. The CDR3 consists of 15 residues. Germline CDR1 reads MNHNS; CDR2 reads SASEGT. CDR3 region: CASSELAGGQETQYF. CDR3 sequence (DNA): TGTGCCAGCAGTGAACTAGCGGGGGGGCAAGAGACCCAGTACTTC.

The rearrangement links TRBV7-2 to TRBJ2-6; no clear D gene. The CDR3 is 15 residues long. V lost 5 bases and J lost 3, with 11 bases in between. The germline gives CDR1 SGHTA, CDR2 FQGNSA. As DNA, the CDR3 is TGTGCCAGCAGCCCGACTGTTTTTGGGGCCAACGTCCTGACTTTC. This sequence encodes CASSPTVFGANVLTF. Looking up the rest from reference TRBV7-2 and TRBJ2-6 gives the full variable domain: GAGVSQSPSNKVTEKGKDVELRCDPISGHTALYWYRQSLGQGLEFLIYFQGNSAPDKSGLPSDRFSAERTGGSVSTLTIQRTQQEDSAVYLCASSPTVFGANVLTFGAGSRLTVL.

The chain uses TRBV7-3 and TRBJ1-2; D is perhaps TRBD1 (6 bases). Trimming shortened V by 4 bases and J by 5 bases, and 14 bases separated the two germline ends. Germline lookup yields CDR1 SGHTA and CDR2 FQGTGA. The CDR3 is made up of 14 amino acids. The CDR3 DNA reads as TGTGCCAGCAGCTCCTCACAGGGATTTTATGGCTACACCTTC. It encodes CASSSSQGFYGYTF.

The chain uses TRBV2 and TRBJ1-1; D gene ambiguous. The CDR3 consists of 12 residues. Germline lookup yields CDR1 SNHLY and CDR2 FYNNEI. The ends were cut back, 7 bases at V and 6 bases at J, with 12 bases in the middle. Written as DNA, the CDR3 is TGTGCCAGCACGCCATTCGTCCCTGAAGCTTTCTTT. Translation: CASTPFVPEAFF. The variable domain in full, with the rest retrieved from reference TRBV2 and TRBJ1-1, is EPEVTQTPSHQVTQMGQEVILRCVPISNHLYFYWYRQILGQKVEFLVSFYNNEISEKSEIFDDQFSVERPDGSNFTLKIRSTKLEDSAMYFCASTPFVPEAFFGQGTRLTVV.

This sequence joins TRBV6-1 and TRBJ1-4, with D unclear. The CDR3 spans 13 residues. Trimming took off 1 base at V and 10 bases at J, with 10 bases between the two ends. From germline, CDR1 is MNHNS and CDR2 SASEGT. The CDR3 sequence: CASSEGIDRKLFF. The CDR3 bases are TGTGCCAGCAGTGAAGGTATAGATCGAAAACTGTTTTTT.

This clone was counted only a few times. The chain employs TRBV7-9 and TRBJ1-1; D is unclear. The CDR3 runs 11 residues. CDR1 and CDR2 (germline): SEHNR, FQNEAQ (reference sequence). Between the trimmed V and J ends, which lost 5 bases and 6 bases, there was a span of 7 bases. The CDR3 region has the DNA TGTGCCAGCAGCCTCCACCCTGAAGCTTTCTTT. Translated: CASSLHPEAFF.

In DNA form, the CDR3 reads TGTGCCTCTTCCGGGGGCAGGGGAGTCAGAGATACGCAGTATTTT. The encoded protein is CASSGGRGVRDTQYF. The genes are TRBV9 and TRBJ2-3; the D gene could be TRBD1 or TRBD2 (6 bases each). The germline V gene has CDR1 SGDLS and CDR2 YYNGEE. CDR3 length: 15 amino acids. Trimming removed 10 bases from V and 5 bases from J, with 23 bases in between. Using reference TRBV9 and TRBJ2-3 for the parts outside the CDR3, the full variable domain is DSGVTQTPKHLITATGQRVTLRCSPRSGDLSVYWYQQSLDQGLQFLIQYYNGEERAKGNILERFSAQQFPDLHSELNLSSLELGDSALYFCASSGGRGVRDTQYFGPGTRLTVL.